These T cell receptor beta chains were read from a single sample in a study of cytomegalovirus exposure and HLA in healthy donors. Sequencing used immunoSEQ multiplex PCR; TCRdb keeps in-frame clones, though not all of them. The sample includes about 190,000 clones, about 82% of them seen just once. The sequenced sample consisted of PBMCs. These receptors were collected from a young woman in good health and CMV-seronegative. CDR3s include the opening cysteine and the closing phenylalanine or tryptophan. Each record gives: V gene, J gene, clone size, D gene, CDR3 protein, CDR3 DNA. A D gene is named only where the DNA matches it firmly. Clone size, where shown, is once, few, many, or a class for clones that have expanded.

TRBV19	TRBJ1-1	once	NA	CASGVYEAFF	TGTGCCAGCGGAGTCTATGAAGCTTTCTTT
TRBV18	TRBJ1-2	NA	TRBD1	CASSPTDRGYGYTF	TGTGCCAGCTCACCTACGGACAGGGGCTATGGCTACACCTTC
TRBV10-1	TRBJ1-3	NA	TRBD1	CASRGQAGNTIYF	TGCGCCAGCCGAGGACAGGCTGGAAACACCATATATTTT
TRBV5-6	TRBJ2-7	few	NA	CASSLEVGTPRSYEQYF	TGTGCCAGCAGCTTGGAGGTGGGGACTCCCCGCTCCTACGAGCAGTACTTC
TRBV5-6	TRBJ1-1	once	NA	CASSLKRTINTEAFF	TGTGCCAGCAGCTTAAAGAGGACAATAAACACTGAAGCTTTCTTT
TRBV18	TRBJ1-4	NA	NA	CASSPGYGTNEKLFF	TGTGCCAGCTCACCAGGGTACGGGACTAATGAAAAACTGTTTTTT
TRBV7-9	TRBJ2-7	NA	TRBD2	CASSPSRLAGKDYEQYF	TGTGCCAGCAGCCCCTCCCGCTTAGCGGGAAAGGATTACGAGCAGTACTTC
TRBV10-1	TRBJ2-7	NA	TRBD2	CASSERTSGRPPYEQYF	TGCGCCAGCAGTGAGCGGACTAGCGGGAGGCCGCCCTACGAGCAGTACTTC
TRBV6-5	TRBJ1-1	NA	TRBD1	CASRDRVPTEAFF	TGTGCCAGCAGGGACAGGGTTCCCACTGAAGCTTTCTTT
TRBV7-6	TRBJ2-6	NA	NA	CASSPRTVSSGANVLTF	TGTGCCAGCAGCCCACGGACAGTCAGCTCTGGGGCCAACGTCCTGACTTTC
TRBV10-3	TRBJ2-3	NA	TRBD1	CAISEGQGVPDTQYF	TGTGCCATCAGTGAGGGACAGGGGGTCCCAGATACGCAGTATTTT
TRBV10-3	TRBJ1-1	NA	NA	CAISREGGNTEAFF	TGTGCCATCAGTCGTGAGGGCGGGAACACTGAAGCTTTCTTT
TRBV5-6	TRBJ2-4	NA	TRBD1	CASSLPTGASIQYF	TGTGCCAGCAGCCTTCCGACAGGGGCGAGCATTCAGTACTTC
TRBV30	TRBJ1-6	once	TRBD1	CAWSAPAGQYNSPLHF	TGTGCCTGGAGTGCCCCGGCGGGACAGTATAATTCACCCCTCCACTTT
TRBV6-1	TRBJ2-1	few	TRBD2	CASSGLAANEQFF	TGTGCCAGCAGTGGACTAGCTGCAAATGAGCAGTTCTTC
TRBV13	TRBJ2-3	NA	TRBD2	CASSHASGMGDTQYF	TGTGCCAGCAGCCACGCTAGCGGGATGGGGGATACGCAGTATTTT
TRBV30	TRBJ2-3	NA	TRBD1	CAWSFRGKMSDTQYF	TGTGCCTGGAGTTTCAGGGGGAAAATGTCAGATACGCAGTATTTT
TRBV21-1	TRBJ2-5	once	NA	CASRVNWAETQYF	TGTGCCAGCAGAGTCAATTGGGCAGAGACCCAGTACTTC
TRBV5-1	TRBJ2-1	NA	TRBD2	CASSFGTLAGAYNEQFF	TGCGCCAGCAGCTTTGGCACCCTAGCGGGAGCCTACAATGAGCAGTTCTTC
TRBV10-1	TRBJ2-5	NA	NA	CASDHKTTFQETQYF	TGCGCCAGCGATCACAAAACTACCTTTCAAGAGACCCAGTACTTC
TRBV30	TRBJ2-7	NA	TRBD1	CALEKQGISYEQYF	TGTGCCTTGGAAAAACAGGGGATCTCTTACGAGCAGTACTTC
TRBV9	TRBJ1-1	NA	NA	CASSALGGGNTEAFF	TGTGCCAGCAGCGCCCTCGGGGGTGGGAACACTGAAGCTTTCTTT